This T cell receptor (beta chain) was obtained from a study of T cell responses to AZD1222 COVID-19 vaccine. Study-wide points: It should be noted that donors were predominantly white British and more often female, and clonal diversity was possibly underestimated. The breadth and depth of Spike-specific TCRs increased once two AZD1222 doses had been given. Baseline serostatus was positive in only a handful of AZD1222 recipients. Repertoires were obtained only post-peak T cell response.

Germline V lookup: CDR1 SGHRS, CDR2 YFSETQ. The CDR3 sequence is 13 residues long. V was trimmed by 0 bases and J by 3 bases, leaving 7 bases between them. Profiled with immunoSEQ multiplex PCR; TCRdb holds only in-frame clones, not every one. This sample yields about 110,000 clones, of which about four fifths are seen a single time; 4% to 5% belongs to the top ten. A note on this clone: Its target is not known.

This material consisted of peripheral blood, taken on day 0 of AZD1222 vaccination. This TCR came from an adult in good health. The chain recombines TRBV5-1 with TRBJ2-7; D call uncertain. As DNA, the CDR3 is TGCGCCAGCAGCTTGGGACATAACTACGAGCAGTACTTC. This sequence encodes CASSLGHNYEQYF.